This T cell receptor beta chain derives from a study of blood T cell repertoires in COVID-19. Whole-study context: The samples span acute and convalescent COVID-19 from the United States, Italy and Spain. PBMCs, B-cell-depleted T cells, or T cells were the source of the cDNA or gDNA that made up the material.

How the authors handled the data: Counts of nucleated cells, estimated from reference gene primer amplification, were obtained. TCRdb's table, derived via immunoSEQ multiplex PCR, lists solely in-frame clones and lacks some. V and J calls and clone size are as listed in that table; D and trimming were resolved from the DNA. Of a few hundred thousand clones listed, around 87% are singletons. Only a few counts were recorded for this clone. There are 15 residues in the CDR3. CDR1 and CDR2 (germline): SGDLS, YYNGEE. V lost 2 bases and J lost 4, with 15 bases in between. Input material: peripheral blood. This clonotype was obtained from a woman aged 50 to 60 with acute or convalescent COVID-19. J is TRBJ2-5 and V is TRBV9; D uncertain. The CDR3 sequence is CASSVRMLAGETQYF. The CDR3 bases are TGTGCCAGCAGCGTTCGTATGCTCGCCGGAGAGACCCAGTACTTC.